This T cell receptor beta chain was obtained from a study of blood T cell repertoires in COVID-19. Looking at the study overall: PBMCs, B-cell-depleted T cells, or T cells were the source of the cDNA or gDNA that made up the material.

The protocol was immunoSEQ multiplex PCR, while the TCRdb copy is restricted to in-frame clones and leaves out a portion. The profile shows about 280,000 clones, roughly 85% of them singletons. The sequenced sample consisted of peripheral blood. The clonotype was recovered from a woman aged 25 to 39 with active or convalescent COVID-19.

This chain's CDR3 is CAWSHGTGGDQPQHF. The CDR3 DNA reads as TGTGCCTGGAGTCACGGGACAGGGGGAGATCAGCCCCAGCATTTT. This sequence joins TRBV30 and TRBJ1-5; 11 nucleotides line up with TRBD1. The V and J ends lost 2 bases and 5 bases, in that order; junction bases with no gene match: 5. Germline lookup yields CDR1 GTSNPN and CDR2 SVGIG (reference sequence). CDR3 length: 15 residues.